Following are 27 T cell receptor beta chains from one sample sequenced in a study of T-cell reconstitution after alpha-beta-depleted transplantation in children. TCRbeta library preparation incorporated unique molecular identifiers. TCRdb passed the PCR reads through MiXCR, listing each CDR3 protein once. The data contain fewer than 3,500 distinct CDR3 sequences, 22% of them seen just once; the ten biggest clones take up more than 20%. The material was PBMCs, mostly from graft donor cells, obtained 60 days after TCRalphabeta/CD19-depleted stem cell transplant. The source is a male patient aged 2 to 9 who had a stem cell transplant for acute lymphoblastic leukemia, so the T cells may come from the graft donor.

This clonotype is judged large. The chain uses TRBV5-1 and TRBJ2-1, with 11 bases identical to TRBD2. The CDR3 runs 17 residues. Germline-derived CDR1 and CDR2 are SGHRS and YFSETQ. The V gene end was trimmed by 5 bases and the J gene end by 3 bases; junction bases not matched to a gene: 10. DNA for the CDR3: TGCGCCAGCAGATCGTCGGGGACTAGCGGAGGCTACAATGAGCAGTTCTTC. This encodes CASRSSGTSGGYNEQFF.

This clonotype was seen only once. J is TRBJ2-3 and V is TRBV7-8; the match to TRBD2 covers 7 bases. CDR3 length equals 19 residues. CDR1 is SGHVS and CDR2 is FQNEAQ in the germline V gene. V lost 1 base, J lost 0 bases, and 13 bases stayed unmatched. The CDR3 is CASSLESPRTSPSTDTQYF. The CDR3 DNA follows: TGTGCCAGCAGCTTAGAATCCCCGAGGACTAGTCCTAGCACAGATACGCAGTATTTT.

This chain uses TRBV6-2 or TRBV6-3 with TRBJ2-7; D tentatively fits TRBD1 or TRBD2 (5 bases each). V was clipped by 8 bases and J by 3 bases, with 17 bases between them. CDR1 is MNHEY and CDR2 is SVGEGT in the germline V gene. The CDR3 contains 14 residues. The CDR3 DNA follows: TGTGCCAGCTACGGGGCGGGTCCATTCTACGAGCAGTACTTC. Protein product: CASYGAGPFYEQYF.

This clonotype has a count of ten or more. The rearrangement uses TRBV10-3 and TRBJ2-3, with D tentatively TRBD1 or TRBD2 (5 bases each). CDR1 and CDR2 (germline): ENHRY, SYGVKD. The CDR3 is 13 residues long. V lost 1 base and J lost 3, with 5 bases in between. CDR3 in amino acids: CAISEWGTDTQYF. CDR3 in DNA: TGTGCCATCAGTGAGTGGGGGACAGATACGCAGTATTTT.

This clonotype has a count of ten or more. The chain uses TRBV3-1 and TRBJ1-1; D is uncertain. In germline, CDR1 is LGHDT, CDR2 YNNKEL (reference sequence). The germline V and J ends were trimmed by 2 bases and 8 bases, with 12 bases remaining between them. CDR3 size: 13 residues. The CDR3 loop is CASSQFGREEAFF. The CDR3 nucleotides read TGTGCCAGCAGCCAATTTGGGCGGGAAGAAGCTTTCTTT.

With respect to this clonotype: One end of the junction fails to match germline, which may point to a read error. V is TRBV9 and J is TRBJ2-7, with D possibly called TRBD1 or TRBD2 (5 bases each). Looked up from germline, CDR1 is SGDLS and CDR2 is YYNGEE. This CDR3 contains 14 residues. The CDR3 coding sequence is TGTGCCAGCAGCGCCCCCGGACATGACTACGAGCAGCACTTC. Protein product: CASSAPGHDYEQHF.

Written as DNA, the CDR3 is TGCAGTGCCCGCAACCTCTGGAACGAAGAGACCCAGTACTTC. This gives the protein CSARNLWNEETQYF. The chain couples TRBV20-1 to TRBJ2-5; unclear D gene. Trimming took 6 bases from V and 3 from J, leaving 17 bases between them. CDR1 is DFQATT and CDR2 is SNEGSKA in the germline V gene (reference sequence). The CDR3 has 14 amino acids.

This clonotype was observed at least ten times. The CDR3 loop is CASSSAGQGNYGYTF. The CDR3 nucleotides are TGTGCCAGCAGCTCCGCAGGACAGGGCAACTATGGCTACACCTTC. The genes are TRBV7-9 and TRBJ1-2, with 8 bases aligning to TRBD1. Germline loops: CDR1 SEHNR, CDR2 FQNEAQ (reference sequence). The CDR3 covers 15 residues. J gave up 2 bases and V 4 bases, and 6 bases lay outside the gene matches. Looking up the rest from reference TRBV7-9 and TRBJ1-2 gives the full variable domain: DTGVSQNPRHKITKRGQNVTFRCDPISEHNRLYWYRQTLGQGPEFLTYFQNEAQLEKSRLLSDRFSAERPKGSFSTLEIQRTEQGDSAMYLCASSSAGQGNYGYTFGSGTRLTVV.

By proportion, this clonotype is medium-sized (0.01 to 0.1%). The chain recombines TRBV20-1 with TRBJ2-5; 9 bases align to TRBD1. The V gene end was trimmed by 5 bases and the J gene end by 5 bases; junction bases not matched to a gene: 9. CDR3 length: 14 residues. The germline gives CDR1 DFQATT, CDR2 SNEGSKA (reference sequence). Written as DNA, the CDR3 is TGCAGTGCTCCCACCGGGACAGGGATTGAGACCCAGTACTTC. Protein sequence: CSAPTGTGIETQYF.

The J gene is TRBJ2-1, the V gene TRBV13, with 13 nucleotides matching TRBD2. Germline CDR1 is PRHDT and CDR2 is FYEKMQ (reference sequence). Germline trimming cut 3 bases from V and 10 bases from J; bases unmatched to any gene: 3. This CDR3 is built from 14 residues. The CDR3 reads CASSFGLAGEEQFF. The CDR3 nucleotides are TGTGCCAGCAGCTTCGGACTAGCGGGAGAAGAGCAGTTCTTC.

Many counts were recorded for this clonotype. The chain links TRBV28 to TRBJ2-2; 12 bases fit TRBD1. Germline V gives CDR1 MDHEN, CDR2 SYDVKM. The CDR3 is made up of 18 amino acids. Trimming took 4 bases from V and 7 from J; bases not matched to a gene: 13. This CDR3 reads CASSSPIRWDRGLGELFF. The DNA of the CDR3 is TGTGCCAGCAGTTCCCCTATCAGGTGGGACAGGGGGCTCGGGGAGCTGTTTTTT.

This clonotype was seen repeatedly, ten times or more. The rearrangement uses TRBV20-1 and TRBJ2-5, with TRBD2 matching over 7 bases. J was trimmed by 1 base and V by 0 bases; bases with no gene match: 5. The CDR3 runs 15 residues. Per the germline V gene, CDR1 is DFQATT and CDR2 is SNEGSKA (reference sequence). CDR3 sequence (DNA): TGCAGTGCTAGAGATTTGCGGGAGTCCCAAGAGACCCAGTACTTC. It yields the protein CSARDLRESQETQYF.

This clonotype was observed many times. V gene TRBV7-2 combines with J gene TRBJ2-7; TRBD2 agrees at 7 bases. Germline CDR1 SGHTA, CDR2 FQGNSA. Unmatched junction bases numbered 12, after V lost 4 bases and J lost 3 bases. The CDR3 runs to 16 residues. The CDR3 DNA reads as TGTGCCAGCAGCTGCCCCAGGCTAGCGGTTTTCTACGAGCAGTACTTC. Its protein is CASSCPRLAVFYEQYF.

This clonotype was seen at least ten times. V and J are TRBV18 and TRBJ2-1, with 7 nucleotides matching TRBD2. The CDR3 contains 15 residues. CDR1 is KGHSH and CDR2 is LQKENI in the germline V gene. The V and J ends lost 8 bases and 5 bases, in that order; junction bases with no gene match: 12. The CDR3 loop is CASPLGWLADNEQFF. CDR3 nucleotide sequence: TGTGCCAGCCCCCTAGGTTGGCTAGCGGACAATGAGCAGTTCTTC. The full variable domain, rest sourced from reference TRBV18 and TRBJ2-1, is NAGVMQNPRHLVRRRGQEARLRCSPMKGHSHVYWYRQLPEEGLKFMVYLQKENIIDESGMPKERFSAEFPKEGPSILRIQQVVRGDSAAYFCASPLGWLADNEQFFGPGTRLTVL.

This clonotype was recorded at least ten times. The chain links TRBV7-9 to TRBJ2-3; D is ambiguous. The germline V gene encodes CDR1 SEHNR and CDR2 FQNEAQ (reference sequence). V shed 8 bases and J shed 6 bases, with 6 bases lying between them. There are 10 residues in the CDR3. The CDR3 region has the DNA TGTGCCAGCTTTCCGGATACGCAGTATTTT. The encoded protein is CASFPDTQYF.

At least ten counts were recorded for this clonotype. The V gene is TRBV27, the J gene TRBJ1-2; 7 nucleotides match TRBD1. Trimming took 2 bases from V and 6 from J; bases not matched to a gene: 12. Germline values: CDR1 MNHEY, CDR2 SMNVEV (reference sequence). This CDR3 is 16 amino acids long. This CDR3 is CASSLKPQPGQHGYTF. For the CDR3, the DNA is TGTGCCAGCAGTTTAAAACCACAACCGGGACAGCATGGCTACACCTTC.

The chain employs TRBV10-3 and TRBJ2-1; possibly TRBD1 for D (11 bases). The ends were cut back, 6 bases at V and 5 bases at J, with 35 bases in the middle. This CDR3 comprises 21 residues. Germline CDR1 and CDR2: ENHRY and SYGVKD. Here the CDR3 DNA reads TGTGCCATCAGGGACAGGGGGCGATTCCCTCTCCGCCTAGCGGGAGACAATGAGCAGTTCTTC. Translation: CAIRDRGRFPLRLAGDNEQFF.

Only one count was recorded for this clonotype. CDR3 coding DNA: TGCAGTGCTAGAGATCAAGGGACAGATAATGAAAAACTGTTTTTT. This translates into CSARDQGTDNEKLFF. V usage is TRBV20-1 and J usage is TRBJ1-4; 7 nucleotides align to TRBD1. CDR3 length equals 15 residues. Germline CDR1 and CDR2: DFQATT and SNEGSKA (reference sequence). J was trimmed by 4 bases and V by 0 bases; bases with no gene match: 5.

In this sample, this clonotype turned up many times. The genes are TRBV21-1 and TRBJ2-7; the table calls TRBD2, which could not be checked here. TRBV21-1 is a pseudogene segment. The CDR3 consists of 18 residues. CDR3 amino acids: CASSNFFDSSGGEYEQYF. The CDR3 DNA reads TGTGCCAGCAGCAATTTTTTCGATTCTAGCGGGGGAGAATACGAGCAGTACTTC.

At least ten counts were recorded for this clonotype. This chain uses TRBV5-7 with TRBJ1-5, with D uncertain. TRBV5-7 belongs to the ORF category, with a function that is uncertain. The CDR3 spans 16 residues. The V and J ends lost 0 bases and 0 bases respectively, with 10 bases between them. The CDR3 DNA sequence: TGTGCCAGCAGCTTGGATGAAGATACTAGCAATCAGCCCCAGCATTTT. Amino acid sequence: CASSLDEDTSNQPQHF.

This clonotype has ten or more counts. The chain has TRBV4-1 and TRBJ2-1; 7 bases line up with TRBD2. Germline V gives CDR1 MGHRA, CDR2 YSYEKL. V shed 0 bases and J 4 bases; nucleotides not matched to a gene: 6. The CDR3 has 16 amino acids. The CDR3, as DNA: TGCGCCAGCAGCCAAGATGGGGAGGGTGGTTACAATGAGCAGTTCTTC. This sequence encodes CASSQDGEGGYNEQFF.

At least ten counts were recorded for this clonotype. The chain uses TRBV5-1 and TRBJ1-1; 8 nucleotides align to TRBD1. The germline V gene encodes CDR1 SGHRS and CDR2 YFSETQ. V lost 0 bases and J lost 0; bases outside the gene matches: 4. The CDR3 sequence is 16 residues long. The CDR3 spells CASSLVWTGMNTEAFF. For the CDR3, the DNA is TGCGCCAGCAGCTTGGTTTGGACAGGGATGAACACTGAAGCTTTCTTT. The variable domain in full, with the rest retrieved from reference TRBV5-1 and TRBJ1-1, is KAGVTQTPRYLIKTRGQQVTLSCSPISGHRSVSWYQQTPGQGLQFLFEYFSETQRNKGNFPGRFSGRQFSNSRSEMNVSTLELGDSALYLCASSLVWTGMNTEAFFGQGTRLTVV.

This chain uses TRBV5-1 with TRBJ1-4; no clear D gene. Trimming pared 4 bases from V and 8 bases from J, leaving 15 bases between. In germline, CDR1 is SGHRS, CDR2 YFSETQ. There are 14 residues in the CDR3. Here the CDR3 DNA reads TGCGCCAGCAGCCCCGGCGGATCGGTGGAAAAACTGTTTTTT. Its translation: CASSPGGSVEKLFF.

This clonotype was detected ten times or more. The chain links TRBV28 to TRBJ1-5; D is perhaps TRBD1 (5 bases). The CDR3 has 14 amino acids. Germline V CDR1 and CDR2: MDHEN, SYDVKM. Trimming pared 2 bases from V and 5 bases from J, leaving 10 bases between. This CDR3 reads CASSLAGRHQPQHF. For the CDR3, the DNA is TGTGCCAGCAGTTTAGCGGGGCGGCATCAGCCCCAGCATTTT.

This clonotype is judged medium-sized (0.01 to 0.1%). J is TRBJ1-2 and V is TRBV10-3, with D possibly matching TRBD1 (5 bases). Trimming removed 7 bases at V and 7 bases at J, with 22 bases between. Germline CDR1 reads ENHRY; CDR2 reads SYGVKD. The CDR3 is 15 residues long. The CDR3 DNA reads as TGTGCCATCACCGGGACGGATACTCATAACGGTGGCTACACCTTC. It specifies CAITGTDTHNGGYTF.

Sample share makes this clonotype medium-sized (0.01 to 0.1%). This CDR3 reads CASSFSGRGIETQYF. The CDR3, as DNA: TGTGCCAGCAGCTTTAGCGGGAGGGGGATTGAGACCCAGTACTTC. The V call is TRBV7-2, the J call TRBJ2-5; 11 nucleotides align to TRBD2. The ends lost 3 bases at V and 5 bases at J; junction bases unmatched: 5. The CDR3 has 15 residues. Germline V gene lookup returns CDR1 SGHTA and CDR2 FQGNSA.

This clonotype rates as medium-sized. The V and J genes are TRBV28 and TRBJ2-7; D possibly corresponds to TRBD2 (6 bases). There are 14 residues in the CDR3. V was pared by 7 bases and J by 2 bases, with 15 bases between. Germline V lookup: CDR1 MDHEN, CDR2 SYDVKM. As DNA, the CDR3 is TGTGCCAGCACTCATAGCGGCATACCCTACGAGCAGTACTTC. Translation gives CASTHSGIPYEQYF.